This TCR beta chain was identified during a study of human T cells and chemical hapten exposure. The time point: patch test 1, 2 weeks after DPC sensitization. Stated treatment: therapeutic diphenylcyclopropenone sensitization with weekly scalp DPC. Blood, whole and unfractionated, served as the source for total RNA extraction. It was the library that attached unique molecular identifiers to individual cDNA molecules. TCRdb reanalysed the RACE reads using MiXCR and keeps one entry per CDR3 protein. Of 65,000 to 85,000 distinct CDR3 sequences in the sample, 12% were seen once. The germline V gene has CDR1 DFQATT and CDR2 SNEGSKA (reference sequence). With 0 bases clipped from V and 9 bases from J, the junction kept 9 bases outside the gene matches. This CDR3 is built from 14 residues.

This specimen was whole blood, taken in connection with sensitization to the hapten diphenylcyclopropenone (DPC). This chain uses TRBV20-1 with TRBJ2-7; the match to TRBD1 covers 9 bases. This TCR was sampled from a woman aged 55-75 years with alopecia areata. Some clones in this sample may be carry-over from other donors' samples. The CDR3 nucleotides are TGCAGTGCTAGAGATTACGAGACAGGGGGGTGGCAGTACTTC. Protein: CSARDYETGGWQYF.